This passage covers 14 T cell receptor beta chains from one sample sequenced in a study of cytomegalovirus exposure and HLA in healthy donors. The method was immunoSEQ multiplex PCR; TCRdb's version includes in-frame clones alone and lacks a portion of them. The data hold 200,000 to 250,000 clones, with 65% to 85% observed a single time. Source material: PBMCs. The receptors originated from a woman in her 30s in good health and CMV-seropositive.

This chain links TRBV18 with TRBJ1-3; TRBD1 matches 9 bases. The V and J ends lost 3 bases and 3 bases, in that order; junction bases with no gene match: 3. Germline V gene sequence: CDR1 KGHSH, CDR2 LQKENI. The CDR3 consists of 15 residues. The CDR3 nucleotides read TGTGCCAGCTCACCGGCGACAGGGGGTGGAAACACCATATATTTT. This gives the protein CASSPATGGGNTIYF.

This clone was detected once. The CDR3 DNA reads as TGTGCCAGCAGCCCTCCCGCCTCTACGACATTTCAAGCTTTCTTT. Translation: CASSPPASTTFQAFF. The V and J genes are TRBV11-3 and TRBJ1-1; no firm D call. Germline assignment: CDR1 SGHNT and CDR2 YENEEA. Trimming removed 5 bases at V and 9 bases at J, with 22 bases between. The CDR3 runs to 15 residues.

This chain uses TRBV6-5 with TRBJ2-1; D is unresolved. Germline CDR1 reads MNHEY; CDR2 reads SVGAGI. The V end lost 3 bases, the J end lost 6 bases, and 15 bases lay between the germline ends. CDR3 length: 15 residues. CDR3 residues: CASSYGSRPGNEQFF. CDR3 nucleotide sequence: TGTGCCAGCAGTTATGGGTCCCGACCCGGCAATGAGCAGTTCTTC.

Turning to this clone: The same CDR3 can be traced to other DNA sequences in this sample. This chain links TRBV7-9 with TRBJ2-7; D remains unclear. Trimming shortened V by 3 bases and J by 2 bases, and 8 bases separated the two germline ends. The CDR3 is 13 amino acids. CDR1 is SEHNR, CDR2 FQNEAQ, per germline (reference sequence). The CDR3 DNA reads TGTGCCAGCAGCTTGGACGGAACCTACGAGCAGTACTTC. Protein: CASSLDGTYEQYF.

This rearrangement joins TRBV6-1 to TRBJ2-3, with a tentative D call TRBD2 (7 bases). This CDR3 is 13 amino acids long. In germline, CDR1 is MNHNS, CDR2 SASEGT. V was shortened by 6 bases and J by 8 bases, with 15 bases between the two germline ends. The CDR3 DNA sequence: TGTGCCAGCAGCCAGGGGTCGGGGGGTACGCAGTATTTT. It is translated as CASSQGSGGTQYF.

This clone has a handful of counts. J is TRBJ1-4 and V is TRBV9, with D possibly TRBD1 on 6 matching bases. V was cut by 4 bases and J by 1 base, with 11 bases left in between. The germline CDR1 and CDR2 sequences are SGDLS and YYNGEE. This CDR3 contains 15 residues. CDR3 sequence: CASSIGQLTNEKLFF. DNA for the CDR3: TGTGCCAGCAGCATCGGACAGCTAACTAATGAAAAACTGTTTTTT.

The J gene is TRBJ1-2, the V gene TRBV5-4; 7 nucleotides line up with TRBD1. Unmatched junction bases numbered 9, after V lost 4 bases and J lost 3 bases. The CDR3 has 15 amino acids. Germline loops: CDR1 SGHNT, CDR2 YYREEE (reference sequence). DNA of the CDR3: TGTGCCAGCAGCCCCTGGAACAGGGGCGACTATGGCTACACCTTC. Translating gives CASSPWNRGDYGYTF.

The J gene is TRBJ2-1, the V gene TRBV30; D is perhaps TRBD2 (6 bases). This CDR3 is 15 amino acids long. Trimming shortened V by 0 bases and J by 3 bases, and 12 bases separated the two germline ends. Germline loops: CDR1 GTSNPN, CDR2 SVGIG (reference sequence). In DNA, the CDR3 is TGTGCCTGGAGTGTACTCGGGGGTGGCTACAATGAGCAGTTCTTC. It codes for CAWSVLGGGYNEQFF.

The V and J genes are TRBV2 and TRBJ1-3, with D possibly being TRBD1 (6 bases). Germline loops: CDR1 SNHLY, CDR2 FYNNEI. V shed 5 bases and J shed 0 bases, with 14 bases lying between them. This CDR3 is built from 16 residues. CDR3 DNA sequence: TGTGCCAGCAGTTGGGGCACAGGGACCTCTGGAAACACCATATATTTT. Its protein product is CASSWGTGTSGNTIYF.

This clone was recorded once. The chain is built from TRBV27 and TRBJ1-2; D call uncertain. The V and J ends lost 0 bases and 3 bases respectively, with 8 bases between them. The germline V gene has CDR1 MNHEY and CDR2 SMNVEV (reference sequence). This CDR3 has 14 residues. The CDR3 region has the DNA TGTGCCAGCAGTTTATCGATGGGCCACTATGGCTACACCTTC. Its translation is CASSLSMGHYGYTF.

This clone was picked up one time. The chain combines TRBV28 with TRBJ1-5, with D unresolved. V was shortened by 1 base and J by 4 bases, with 5 bases between the two germline ends. This CDR3 region has 13 residues. Germline V gene data show CDR1 as MDHEN and CDR2 as SYDVKM. The CDR3 protein is CASSLYGNQPQHF. The DNA for the CDR3 is TGTGCCAGCAGTTTATACGGGAATCAGCCCCAGCATTTT.

The V and J genes are TRBV30 and TRBJ1-1, with 8 bases that match TRBD1. The V gene's germline CDR1 is GTSNPN and CDR2 SVGIG (reference sequence). With V trimmed by 3 bases and J by 3 bases, 3 bases remained unmatched. This CDR3 is built from 13 residues. CDR3 coding DNA: TGTGCCTGGAGGCACAGGGGGTACACTGAAGCTTTCTTT. This sequence encodes CAWRHRGYTEAFF. Full variable domain (rest looked up from reference TRBV30 and TRBJ1-1): SQTIHQWPATLVQPVGSPLSLECTVEGTSNPNLYWYRQAAGRGLQLLFYSVGIGQISSEVPQNLSASRPQDRQFILSSKKLLLSDSGFYLCAWRHRGYTEAFFGQGTRLTVV.

This clone has just a few counts. In DNA form, the CDR3 reads TGTGCCATCAGTGAGTCCGCGGGAAACACCATATATTTT. Translating gives CAISESAGNTIYF. This chain uses TRBV10-3 with TRBJ1-3; D is unresolved. The germline V gene encodes CDR1 ENHRY and CDR2 SYGVKD. The V end lost 0 bases, the J end lost 4 bases, and 4 bases lay between the germline ends. The CDR3 loop spans 13 amino acids.

The rearrangement joins TRBV27 to TRBJ2-1; TRBD2 agrees at 7 bases. The CDR3 totals 20 residues. V lost 2 bases, J lost 9 bases, and 25 bases stayed unmatched. Germline assignment: CDR1 MNHEY and CDR2 SMNVEV (reference sequence). The CDR3 spells CASSLRIRHSSLAGEGEQFF. Written as DNA, the CDR3 is TGTGCCAGCAGTTTACGAATCAGACACTCGAGCCTAGCTGGGGAGGGTGAGCAGTTCTTC.